In this sample, the clone carrying this TCR beta chain turned up a few times. Its antigen is as yet unknown. The record originates from a study of vaccination and CD4 T cells after COVID-19. Indicated treatment: approximately 11-day PBMC culture with coronavirus spike peptide pools or control peptides (ViraFEST assay). V shed 4 bases and J shed 4 bases, with 13 bases lying between them. This CDR3 comprises 14 residues. The germline V gene has CDR1 SNHLY and CDR2 FYNNEI. The Oncomine TCR Beta short-read assay sequenced DNA from cultured CD4+ T cells. TCRdb re-called the PCR reads with MiXCR, one entry per CDR3 protein. The sample yields under 15,000 distinct CDR3 sequences, 52% seen once.

The chain employs TRBV2 and TRBJ1-1; a weak D match, TRBD1 (5 bases). Sequenced material: CD4+ T cells from blood, cultured in vitro. The receptor's source is a human donor who had recovered from COVID-19. CDR3 nucleotide sequence: TGTGCCAGCAGTGGGGGGGGAAGGGTCACTGAAGCTTTCTTT. Translation gives CASSGGGRVTEAFF.